This T cell receptor (beta chain) was observed in a study of cytomegalovirus exposure and HLA in healthy donors. Sequencing was performed with immunoSEQ multiplex PCR; in TCRdb, only in-frame clones are kept and a portion is missing. The data hold fewer than 250,000 clones, with approximately 85% observed a single time. Germline assignment: CDR1 KGHSH and CDR2 LQKENI. The CDR3 is made up of 14 amino acids. V was pared by 3 bases and J by 5 bases, with 11 bases between. V gene TRBV18 combines with J gene TRBJ1-5; D may be TRBD1 (5 bases). Sample: PBMCs. This sequence originates from a woman between 18 and 29 years old in good health and CMV-seronegative. CDR3: CASSPSPRDQPQHF. The CDR3 nucleotides are TGTGCCAGCTCACCCTCCCCCAGGGATCAGCCCCAGCATTTT. Supplemented by reference TRBV18 and TRBJ1-5, the full variable domain reads NAGVMQNPRHLVRRRGQEARLRCSPMKGHSHVYWYRQLPEEGLKFMVYLQKENIIDESGMPKERFSAEFPKEGPSILRIQQVVRGDSAAYFCASSPSPRDQPQHFGDGTRLSIL.